The source of this TCR beta chain is a study of technical replicates of blood from a few donors (dated by TCRdb to about 2017). Concerning this clone: The clone's antigen remains unknown. Nothing much larger sits one base from this clone, and base qualities are not available.

V and J are trimmed by 2 bases and 2 bases, and the gene matches miss 13 bases of the junction. The CDR3, from cysteine to phenylalanine, totals 18 residues. Here the CDR3 DNA is all that survives: 54 bases in frame from base 1. Reading the germline V gene (reference sequence) gives CDR1 SEHNR and CDR2 FQNEAQ. Library prep was done by the immunoSEQ multiplex PCR assay. The source is immuneACCESS, and TCRdb retained only in-frame sequences with V and J called. Part of the clones is not carried over; for the studies checked, unresolved V genes explain less than half of this, and the remainder is unexplained. This sample gives tens of thousands of clones in total; approximately 92% of them show up just once. The top ten clonotypes cover around 4.2% of the sample.

The chain couples TRBV7-9 to TRBJ2-7; the junction holds 9 bases that match TRBD2. Sequenced sample: PBMCs. This sequence originates from a human donor in good health. Some clones in this sample may be carry-over from other donors' samples. In nucleotide form, the sequence is TGTGCCAGCAGCTTACTCCCTAGCGGGATTGGGGGCCCCTACGAGCAGTACTTC. Its translation reads: CASSLLPSGIGGPYEQYF. The full variable domain, completed from the reference TRBV7-9 and TRBJ2-7 proteins outside the CDR3, reads DTGVSQNPRHKITKRGQNVTFRCDPISEHNRLYWYRQTLGQGPEFLTYFQNEAQLEKSRLLSDRFSAERPKGSFSTLEIQRTEQGDSAMYLCASSLLPSGIGGPYEQYFGPGTRLTVT.